This TCR beta chain was recovered during a study of a mutant IDH1 vaccine in newly diagnosed glioma. The V and J ends lost 2 bases and 6 bases, in that order; junction bases with no gene match: 15. CDR3 length equals 17 residues. Germline loops: CDR1 MNHNS, CDR2 SASEGT. Study-wide points: No link was apparently found between pseudoprogression and changes in top peripheral T cell clonotypes.

Profiling relied on immunoSEQ multiplex PCR, and the TCRdb table lists in-frame clones only, not all of them. This table has some 33,000 clones, roughly 79% appearing once. The time point: week 35, safety follow-up. One vaccine dose held 300 ug of mutant IDH1 20-mer peptide and came with topical imiquimod. New WHO grade 3 or 4 astrocytomas that were IDH1-mutant and ATRX-lost had been found in donors. As to this clone: Its antigen is not identified.

This chain uses TRBV6-1 with TRBJ1-2; 7 bases agree with TRBD1. The TCR was taken from a woman in her thirties with glioma. Some clones in this sample may be carry-over from other donors' samples. Source: PBMCs, taken from a glioma patient whose treatment included an IDH1 peptide vaccine. The CDR3 is CASSENKGASRLHGYTF. The CDR3 bases are TGTGCCAGCAGTGAAAATAAGGGGGCTTCGCGTTTGCATGGCTACACCTTC.